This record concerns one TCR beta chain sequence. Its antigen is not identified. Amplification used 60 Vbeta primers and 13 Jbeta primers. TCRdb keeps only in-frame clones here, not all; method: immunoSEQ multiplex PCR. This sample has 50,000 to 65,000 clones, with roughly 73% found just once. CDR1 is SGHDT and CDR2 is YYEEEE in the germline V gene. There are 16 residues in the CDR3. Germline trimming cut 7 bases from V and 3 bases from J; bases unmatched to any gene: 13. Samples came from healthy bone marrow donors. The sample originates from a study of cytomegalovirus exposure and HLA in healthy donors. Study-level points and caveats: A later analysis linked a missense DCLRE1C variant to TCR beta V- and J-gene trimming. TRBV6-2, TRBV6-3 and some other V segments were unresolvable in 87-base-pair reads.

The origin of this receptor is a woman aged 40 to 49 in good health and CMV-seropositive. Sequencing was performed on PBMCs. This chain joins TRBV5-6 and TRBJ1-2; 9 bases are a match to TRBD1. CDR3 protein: CASDSGQGYSDYGYTF. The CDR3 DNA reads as TGTGCCAGCGACTCGGGACAGGGTTATTCCGACTATGGCTACACCTTC.